This is a list of T cell receptor beta chains from one sample in a study of blood T cell repertoires in COVID-19. Assay used: immunoSEQ multiplex PCR; TCRdb lists only in-frame clones, some missing. This sample carries about 130,000 clones, over 75% of them seen once, and the ten largest clones take 9.7%. The sequencing input was peripheral blood. The receptors were gathered from a man aged 40-55 years with active or convalescent COVID-19. CDR3s include the opening cysteine and the closing phenylalanine or tryptophan. A D gene is named only where the DNA matches it firmly. A row's size may be missing; if present it is once, few, many or a size class.

>-|-|10|TRBV19|TRBJ2-1
TGTGCCAGACCTACAGCTGGGCAGTTCTTC
CARPTAGQFF
>-|-|16|TRBV3-1/TRBV3-2|TRBJ2-6
TGTGCCAGCAGCCATTGGACAGCCCCTGGGGCCAACGTCCTGACTTTC
CASSHWTAPGANVLTF
>-|TRBD1|16|TRBV5-1|TRBJ2-2
TGCGCCAGCCTGGGACAGGGGGCGACGGACACCGGGGAGCTGTTTTTT
CASLGQGATDTGELFF
>few|-|11|TRBV7-2|TRBJ2-5
TGTGCCAGCAGCTTGGCAGAGACCCAGTACTTC
CASSLAETQYF
>-|TRBD1|15|TRBV5-4|TRBJ1-2
TGTGCCAGCAGCTCGCCTCTACAGGGGATCTATGGCTACACCTTC
CASSSPLQGIYGYTF
>-|-|14|TRBV6-5|TRBJ1-5
TGTGCCAGCAGCTCCGGGACATTCGATCAGCCCCAGCATTTT
CASSSGTFDQPQHF
>-|TRBD2|15|TRBV7-2|TRBJ2-3
TGTGCCAGCAGCCCGGGACTACCAAGCACAGATACGCAGTATTTT
CASSPGLPSTDTQYF
>-|-|13|TRBV24-1|TRBJ1-5
TGTGCCACCTCCGACGGGAACAATCAGCCCCAGCATTTT
CATSDGNNQPQHF
>-|-|13|TRBV3-1/TRBV3-2|TRBJ2-7
TGTGCCAGCAGCCAAGGCTCCCCCGGCGAGCAGTACTTC
CASSQGSPGEQYF
>-|TRBD1|15|TRBV6-1|TRBJ2-5
TGTGCCAGCAGTGAGACGACAGGGAGTTGGGAGACCCAGTACTTC
CASSETTGSWETQYF
>-|TRBD2|19|TRBV7-6|TRBJ2-3
TGTGCCAGCAGCTTAGCTTTGAATGCGGCGGGGGGCCGCACAGATACGCAGTATTTT
CASSLALNAAGGRTDTQYF
>-|-|15|TRBV5-6|TRBJ1-5
TGTGCCAGCAGTACTCGTAGGTCTAAGGGGAAGCCCCAGCATTTT
CASSTRRSKGKPQHF
>-|-|22|TRBV21-1|TRBJ2-7
TGTGCCAGCAGCTATCAACTAGTATTGTCTTCGGGACACGGAAGGGTTTCCTACGAGCAGTACTTC
CASSYQLVLSSGHGRVSYEQYF
>-|-|15|TRBV7-2|TRBJ2-1
TGTGCCAGCAGCTTAGCGGAGAGCTCCTACAATGAGCAGTTCTTC
CASSLAESSYNEQFF
>-|TRBD1|14|TRBV19|TRBJ1-1
TGTGCCAGTAGTGTACGACAGGGGGACACTGAAGCTTTCTTT
CASSVRQGDTEAFF
>few|-|12|TRBV7-2|TRBJ2-2
TGTGCCAGCAGCTTTCCTCCCGGGGAGCTGTTTTTT
CASSFPPGELFF
>-|TRBD2|15|TRBV30|TRBJ2-3
TGTGCCTGGAGTATTAGCGGGGGGGCATTAGATACGCAGTATTTT
CAWSISGGALDTQYF
>-|-|13|TRBV5-5|TRBJ1-1
TGTGCCAGCAGCTTGGTTGCGGCGATCGACGCTTTCTTT
CASSLVAAIDAFF
>-|-|13|TRBV10-2|TRBJ2-5
TGCGCCAGCAGTGAGGGCAGGTCGGGGGCCCAGTACTTC
CASSEGRSGAQYF
>-|-|12|TRBV12-3/TRBV12-4|TRBJ1-2
TGTGCCAGCAGTTTATACAGCTATGGCTACACCTTC
CASSLYSYGYTF
>few|TRBD2|14|TRBV19|TRBJ2-7
TGTGCCAGTAGCGGACTAGCGGGGGCCTACGAGCAGTACTTC
CASSGLAGAYEQYF
>-|TRBD1|17|TRBV9|TRBJ2-5
TGTGCCAGCAGCTCAGGGGGATGGGACAGGAGCCAAGAGACCCAGTACTTC
CASSSGGWDRSQETQYF
>-|-|16|TRBV2|TRBJ2-1
TGTGCCAGCACCTCGCCGAGGCTTCTCACCTACAATGAGCAGTTCTTC
CASTSPRLLTYNEQFF
>-|-|14|TRBV7-3|TRBJ2-1
TGTGCCAGCAGCCCCGGGGGCGGGGGCTATGAGCAGTTCTTC
CASSPGGGGYEQFF
>-|-|14|TRBV19|TRBJ1-2
TGTGCCAGTACCAGACCCAGGACGGGATATGGCTACACCTTC
CASTRPRTGYGYTF
>-|TRBD1|13|TRBV11-2|TRBJ2-5
TGTGCCAGCAGCACCCGACAGGGCCAGACCCAGTACTTC
CASSTRQGQTQYF